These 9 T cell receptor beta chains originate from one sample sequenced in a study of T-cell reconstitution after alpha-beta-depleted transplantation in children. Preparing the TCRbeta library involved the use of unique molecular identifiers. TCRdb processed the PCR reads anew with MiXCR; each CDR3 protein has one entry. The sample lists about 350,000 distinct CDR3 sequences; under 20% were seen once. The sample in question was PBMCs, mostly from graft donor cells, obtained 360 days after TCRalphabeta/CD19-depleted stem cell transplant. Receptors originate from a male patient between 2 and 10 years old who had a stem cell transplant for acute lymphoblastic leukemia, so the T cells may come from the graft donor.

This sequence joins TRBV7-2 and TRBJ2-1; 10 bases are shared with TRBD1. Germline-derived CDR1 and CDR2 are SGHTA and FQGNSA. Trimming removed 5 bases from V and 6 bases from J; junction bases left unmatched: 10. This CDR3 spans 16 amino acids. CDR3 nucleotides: TGTGCCAGCAGCCTTTCCGGGACAGGGGAGGGCAATGAGCAGTTCTTC. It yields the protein CASSLSGTGEGNEQFF.

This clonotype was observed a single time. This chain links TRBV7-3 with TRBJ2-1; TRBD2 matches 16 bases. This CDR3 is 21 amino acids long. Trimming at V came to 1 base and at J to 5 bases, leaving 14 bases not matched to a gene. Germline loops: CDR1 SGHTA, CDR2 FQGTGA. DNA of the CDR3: TGTGCCAGCAGCTTAAAAAGCTTCCCGGGGACTAGCGGGAGGGAAAACAATGAGCAGTTCTTC. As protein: CASSLKSFPGTSGRENNEQFF.

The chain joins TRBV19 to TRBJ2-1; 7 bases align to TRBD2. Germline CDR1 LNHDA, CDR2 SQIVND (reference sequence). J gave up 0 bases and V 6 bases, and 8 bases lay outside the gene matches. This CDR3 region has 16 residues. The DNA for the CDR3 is TGTGCCAGTAGAGGGGTCGGGAGGACCTCCTACAATGAGCAGTTCTTC. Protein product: CASRGVGRTSYNEQFF. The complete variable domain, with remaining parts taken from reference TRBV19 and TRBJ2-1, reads DGGITQSPKYLFRKEGQNVTLSCEQNLNHDAMYWYRQDPGQGLRLIYYSQIVNDFQKGDIAEGYSVSREKKESFPLTVTSAQKNPTAFYLCASRGVGRTSYNEQFFGPGTRLTVL.

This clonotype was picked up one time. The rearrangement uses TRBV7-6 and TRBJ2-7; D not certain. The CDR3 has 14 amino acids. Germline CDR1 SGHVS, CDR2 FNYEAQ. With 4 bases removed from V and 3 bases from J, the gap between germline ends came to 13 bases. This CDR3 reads CASSSPDNHYEQYF. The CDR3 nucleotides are TGTGCCAGCAGCTCCCCAGACAACCACTACGAGCAGTACTTC. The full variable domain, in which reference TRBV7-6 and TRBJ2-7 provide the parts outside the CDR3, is GAGVSQSPRYKVTKRGQDVALRCDPISGHVSLYWYRQALGQGPEFLTYFNYEAQQDKSGLPNDRFSAERPEGSISTLTIQRTEQRDSAMYRCASSSPDNHYEQYFGPGTRLTVT.

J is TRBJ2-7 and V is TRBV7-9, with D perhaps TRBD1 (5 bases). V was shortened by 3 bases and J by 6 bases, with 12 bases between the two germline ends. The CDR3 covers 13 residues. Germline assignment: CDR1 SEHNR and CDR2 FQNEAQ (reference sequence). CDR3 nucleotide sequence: TGTGCCAGCAGCTTTAACCAGGGTGGCGAGCAGTACTTC. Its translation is CASSFNQGGEQYF.

The CDR3 sequence is CASSFPGTSYNEQFF. The CDR3 nucleotides read TGTGCCAGCAGTTTCCCAGGGACTAGCTACAATGAGCAGTTCTTC. This chain links TRBV6-2 or TRBV6-3 with TRBJ2-1; the match to TRBD2 covers 8 bases. With 4 bases clipped from V and 3 bases from J, the junction kept 5 bases outside the gene matches. Germline V CDR1 and CDR2: MNHEY, SVGEGT. This CDR3 is 15 amino acids long.

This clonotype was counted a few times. CDR3 nucleotides: TGTGCCAGCAGTTTAAACAGCCCCAATGAGCAGTTCTTC. Translation: CASSLNSPNEQFF. The J gene is TRBJ2-1, the V gene TRBV27; D ambiguous. V lost 2 bases and J lost 6, with 8 bases in between. CDR3 length: 13 amino acids. Germline values: CDR1 MNHEY, CDR2 SMNVEV (reference sequence).

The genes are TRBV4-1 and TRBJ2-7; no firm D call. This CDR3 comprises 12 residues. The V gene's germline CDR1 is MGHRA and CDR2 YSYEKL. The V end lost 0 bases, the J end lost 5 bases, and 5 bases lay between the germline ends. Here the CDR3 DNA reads TGCGCCAGCAGCCAAGAATCTGACGAGCAGTACTTC. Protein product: CASSQESDEQYF.

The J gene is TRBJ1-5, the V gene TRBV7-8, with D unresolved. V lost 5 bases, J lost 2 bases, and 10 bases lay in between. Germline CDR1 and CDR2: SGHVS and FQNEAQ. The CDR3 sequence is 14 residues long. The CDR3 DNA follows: TGTGCCAGCAGCCGTACGGGAGGCAATCAGCCCCAGCATTTT. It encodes CASSRTGGNQPQHF.